This T cell receptor (beta chain) was observed in a study of T-cell memory formation after mild COVID-19. Findings and caveats of the study: Prior to infection, memory already included some responding clones, suggesting cross-reactive memory joined. Contracting CD8+ clones were enriched in EMRA, CD4+ mainly in CM and EM.

Germline-derived CDR1 and CDR2 are DFQATT and SNEGSKA (reference sequence). Between the trimmed V and J ends, which lost 2 bases and 4 bases, there was a span of 17 bases. This CDR3 has 15 residues. TCR alpha and TCR beta cDNA libraries with sample barcodes and UMIs came from 5'RACE using constant-segment primers. Each CDR3 protein is one row after TCRdb ran MiXCR on the 5' RACE reads. The sample shows about 210,000 distinct CDR3 sequences, under 12% of them seen only once. This clonotype came up a few times. Its antigen is unidentified. The sequencing input was PBMCs or a T cell subset sorted from them (not recorded which). The chain couples TRBV20-1 to TRBJ2-5; D is perhaps TRBD1 or TRBD2 (5 bases each). The TCR was taken from a man aged 18 to 30 who had mild COVID-19 (a few samples of this study predate the infection). Cell type and time point are not known. The CDR3 region has the DNA TGCAGTGCTAGAAAGGTCAGGGAAGGAGGAGAGACCCAGTACTTC. Amino acids: CSARKVREGGETQYF.